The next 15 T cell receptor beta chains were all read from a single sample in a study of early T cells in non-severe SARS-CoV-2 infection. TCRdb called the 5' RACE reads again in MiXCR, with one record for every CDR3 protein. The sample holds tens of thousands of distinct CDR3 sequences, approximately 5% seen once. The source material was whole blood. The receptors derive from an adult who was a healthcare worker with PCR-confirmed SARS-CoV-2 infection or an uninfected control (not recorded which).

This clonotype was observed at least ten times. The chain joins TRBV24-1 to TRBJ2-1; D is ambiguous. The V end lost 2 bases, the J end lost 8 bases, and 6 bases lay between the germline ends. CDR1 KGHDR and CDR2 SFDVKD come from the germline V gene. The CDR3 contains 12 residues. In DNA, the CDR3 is TGTGCCACCAGTGATTATGGGTATGAGCAGTTCTTC. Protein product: CATSDYGYEQFF.

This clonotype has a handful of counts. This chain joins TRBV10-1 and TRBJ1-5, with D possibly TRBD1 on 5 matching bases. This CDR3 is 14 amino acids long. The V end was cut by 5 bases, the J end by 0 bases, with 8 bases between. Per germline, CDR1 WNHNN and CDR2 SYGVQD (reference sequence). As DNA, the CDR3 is TGCGCCAGCAGTCGGGACCCTAGCAATCAGCCCCAGCATTTT. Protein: CASSRDPSNQPQHF.

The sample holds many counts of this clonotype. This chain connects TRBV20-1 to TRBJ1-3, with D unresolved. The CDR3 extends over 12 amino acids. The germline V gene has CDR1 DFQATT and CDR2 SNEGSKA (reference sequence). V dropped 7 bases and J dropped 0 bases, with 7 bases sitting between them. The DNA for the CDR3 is TGCAGTGTTACGACCTCTGGAAACACCATATATTTT. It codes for CSVTTSGNTIYF.

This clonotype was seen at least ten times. DNA for the CDR3: TGTGCCAGCAGTCCATCCAGCCGGGGCCACAATCAGCCCCAGCATTTT. Protein sequence: CASSPSSRGHNQPQHF. V gene TRBV28 combines with J gene TRBJ1-5; D possibly corresponds to TRBD1 (5 bases). This CDR3 is built from 16 residues. The germline V gene has CDR1 MDHEN and CDR2 SYDVKM. Deletions cut 5 bases from V and 3 bases from J, with 17 bases between.

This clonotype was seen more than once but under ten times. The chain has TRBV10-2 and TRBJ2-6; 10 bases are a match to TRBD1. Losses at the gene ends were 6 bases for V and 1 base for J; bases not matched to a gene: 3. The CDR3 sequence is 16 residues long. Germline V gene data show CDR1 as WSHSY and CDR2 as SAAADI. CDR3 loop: CASSRDRGSGANVLTF. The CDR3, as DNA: TGCGCCAGCAGCCGGGACAGGGGATCTGGGGCCAACGTCCTGACTTTC.

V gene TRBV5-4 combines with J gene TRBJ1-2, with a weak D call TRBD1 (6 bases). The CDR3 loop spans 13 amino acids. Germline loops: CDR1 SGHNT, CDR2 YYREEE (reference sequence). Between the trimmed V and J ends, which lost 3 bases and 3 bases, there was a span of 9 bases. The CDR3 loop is CASSSAGDYGYTF. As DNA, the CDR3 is TGTGCCAGCAGCTCCGCAGGGGACTATGGCTACACCTTC.

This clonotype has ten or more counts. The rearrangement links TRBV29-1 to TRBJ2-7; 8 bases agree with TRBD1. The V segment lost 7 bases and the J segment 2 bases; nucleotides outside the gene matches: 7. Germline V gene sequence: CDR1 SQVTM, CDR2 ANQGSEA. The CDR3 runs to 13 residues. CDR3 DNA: TGCAGCGCTTCGGGACAGGCCGCCTACGAGCAGTACTTC. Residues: CSASGQAAYEQYF.

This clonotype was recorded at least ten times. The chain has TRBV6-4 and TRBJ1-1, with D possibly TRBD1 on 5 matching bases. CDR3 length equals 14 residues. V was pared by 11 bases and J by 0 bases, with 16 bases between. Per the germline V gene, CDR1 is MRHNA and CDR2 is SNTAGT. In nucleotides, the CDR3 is TGTGCCGGGGGAATTAGAAGTGTGAACACTGAAGCTTTCTTT. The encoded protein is CAGGIRSVNTEAFF.

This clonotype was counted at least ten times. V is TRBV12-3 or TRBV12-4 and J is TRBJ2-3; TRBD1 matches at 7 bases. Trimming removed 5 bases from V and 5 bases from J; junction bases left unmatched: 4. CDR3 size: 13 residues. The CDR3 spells CASSPRDRDTQYF. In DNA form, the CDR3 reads TGTGCCAGCAGTCCCCGGGACAGAGATACGCAGTATTTT.

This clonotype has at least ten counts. The CDR3 DNA follows: TGTGCCAGCAGCCGGCAGCAGAACACTGAAGCTTTCTTT. Translation gives CASSRQQNTEAFF. The gene calls are TRBV16 and TRBJ1-1; D remains unclear. The CDR3 extends over 13 amino acids. In germline, CDR1 is KGHSY, CDR2 FQNENV. Trimming removed 4 bases from V and 1 base from J, with 7 bases in between.

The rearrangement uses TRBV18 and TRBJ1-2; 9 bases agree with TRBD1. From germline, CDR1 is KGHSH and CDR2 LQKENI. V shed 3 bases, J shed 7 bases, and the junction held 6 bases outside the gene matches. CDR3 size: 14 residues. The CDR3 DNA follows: TGTGCCAGCTCACCTTCACAGGGGGCCCTTGGCTACACCTTC. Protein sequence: CASSPSQGALGYTF.

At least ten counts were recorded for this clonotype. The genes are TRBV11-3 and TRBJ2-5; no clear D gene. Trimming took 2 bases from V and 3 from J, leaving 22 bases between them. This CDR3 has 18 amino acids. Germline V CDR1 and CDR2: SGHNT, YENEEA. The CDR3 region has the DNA TGTGCCAGCAGCTTACGGTCTTTCGGGCAGACCTCAAAAGAGACCCAGTACTTC. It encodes CASSLRSFGQTSKETQYF.

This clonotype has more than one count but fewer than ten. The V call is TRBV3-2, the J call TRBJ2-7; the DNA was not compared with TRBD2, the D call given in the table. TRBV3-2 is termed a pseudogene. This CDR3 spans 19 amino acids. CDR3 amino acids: CASSQETSGGPSTPYEQYF. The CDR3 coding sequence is TGTGCCAGCAGCCAGGAGACTAGCGGGGGGCCTTCAACTCCCTACGAGCAGTACTTC.

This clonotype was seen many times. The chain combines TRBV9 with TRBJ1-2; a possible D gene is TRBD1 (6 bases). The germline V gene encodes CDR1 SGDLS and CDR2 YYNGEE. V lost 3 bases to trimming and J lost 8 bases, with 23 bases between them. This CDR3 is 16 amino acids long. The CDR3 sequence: CASSGEPTGNYGGYTF. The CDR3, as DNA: TGTGCCAGCAGCGGGGAGCCGACAGGAAACTATGGCGGCTACACCTTC.

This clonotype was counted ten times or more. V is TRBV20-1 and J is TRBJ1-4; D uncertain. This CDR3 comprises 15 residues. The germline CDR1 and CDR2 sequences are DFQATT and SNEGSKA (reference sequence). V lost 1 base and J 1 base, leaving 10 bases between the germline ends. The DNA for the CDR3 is TGCAGTGCTAGAGTTGGCGCCGGAACTAATGAAAAACTGTTTTTT. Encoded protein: CSARVGAGTNEKLFF.